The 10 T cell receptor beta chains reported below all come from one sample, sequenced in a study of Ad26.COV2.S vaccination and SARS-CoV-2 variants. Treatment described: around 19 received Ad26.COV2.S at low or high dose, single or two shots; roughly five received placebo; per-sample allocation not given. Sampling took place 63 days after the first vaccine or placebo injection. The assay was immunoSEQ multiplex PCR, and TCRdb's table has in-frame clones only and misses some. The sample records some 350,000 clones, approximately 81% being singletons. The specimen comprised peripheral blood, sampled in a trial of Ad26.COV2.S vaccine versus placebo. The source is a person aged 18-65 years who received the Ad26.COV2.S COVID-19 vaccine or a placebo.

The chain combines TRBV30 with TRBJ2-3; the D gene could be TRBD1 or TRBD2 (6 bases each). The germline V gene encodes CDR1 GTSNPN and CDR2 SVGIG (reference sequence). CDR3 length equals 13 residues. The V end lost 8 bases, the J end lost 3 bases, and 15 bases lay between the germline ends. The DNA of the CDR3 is TGTGCCCGGGGGCAGGGTACGACAGATACGCAGTATTTT. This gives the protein CARGQGTTDTQYF.

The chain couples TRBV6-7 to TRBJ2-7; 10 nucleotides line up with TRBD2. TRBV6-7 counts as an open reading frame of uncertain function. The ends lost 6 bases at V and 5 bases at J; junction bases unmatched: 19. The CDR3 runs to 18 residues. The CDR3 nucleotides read TGTGCCAGCAGCTCATCTTCGGGACTAGCGAATCGCCAAAACGAGCAGTACTTC. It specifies CASSSSSGLANRQNEQYF.

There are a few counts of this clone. CDR3 DNA sequence: TGTGCCGCTTCCCGGGACAGGGGCTACGAGCAGTACTTC. The encoded protein is CAASRDRGYEQYF. The genes are TRBV10-3 and TRBJ2-7; 10 bases align to TRBD1. The ends lost 11 bases at V and 3 bases at J; junction bases unmatched: 7. This CDR3 is built from 13 residues. Looked up from germline, CDR1 is ENHRY and CDR2 is SYGVKD.

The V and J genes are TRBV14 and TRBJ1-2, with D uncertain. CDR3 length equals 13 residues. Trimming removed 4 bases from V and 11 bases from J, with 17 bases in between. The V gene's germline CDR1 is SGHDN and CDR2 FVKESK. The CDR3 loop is CASSRLAQVGYTF. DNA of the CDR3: TGTGCCAGCAGCCGACTTGCTCAGGTTGGGTACACCTTC.

The CDR3 spells CASSFAQGRETQYF. CDR3 DNA sequence: TGTGCCAGCAGCTTCGCACAGGGAAGGGAGACCCAGTACTTC. This chain uses TRBV7-9 with TRBJ2-5, with D tentatively TRBD1 (6 bases). Trimming removed 3 bases from V and 5 bases from J, with 13 bases in between. This CDR3 comprises 14 residues. Per germline, CDR1 SEHNR and CDR2 FQNEAQ (reference sequence). The full variable domain, completed using reference TRBV7-9 and TRBJ2-5, is DTGVSQNPRHKITKRGQNVTFRCDPISEHNRLYWYRQTLGQGPEFLTYFQNEAQLEKSRLLSDRFSAERPKGSFSTLEIQRTEQGDSAMYLCASSFAQGRETQYFGPGTRLLVL.

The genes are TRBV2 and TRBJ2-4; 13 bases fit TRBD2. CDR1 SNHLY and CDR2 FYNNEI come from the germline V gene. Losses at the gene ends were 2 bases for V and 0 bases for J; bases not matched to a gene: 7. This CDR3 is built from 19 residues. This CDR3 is CASSERGTSGEIAKNIQYF. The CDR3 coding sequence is TGTGCCAGCAGTGAACGGGGGACTAGCGGGGAGATAGCCAAAAACATTCAGTACTTC. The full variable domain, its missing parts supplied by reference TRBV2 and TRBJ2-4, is EPEVTQTPSHQVTQMGQEVILRCVPISNHLYFYWYRQILGQKVEFLVSFYNNEISEKSEIFDDQFSVERPDGSNFTLKIRSTKLEDSAMYFCASSERGTSGEIAKNIQYFGAGTRLSVL.

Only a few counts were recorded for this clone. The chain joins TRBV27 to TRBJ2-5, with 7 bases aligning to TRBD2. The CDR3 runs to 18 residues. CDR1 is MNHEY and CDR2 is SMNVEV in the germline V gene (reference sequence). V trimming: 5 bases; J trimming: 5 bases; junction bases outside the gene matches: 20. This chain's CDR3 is CASSPRGSSGRSGETQYF. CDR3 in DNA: TGTGCCAGCAGTCCCCGAGGTTCTAGCGGAAGGTCCGGGGAGACCCAGTACTTC.

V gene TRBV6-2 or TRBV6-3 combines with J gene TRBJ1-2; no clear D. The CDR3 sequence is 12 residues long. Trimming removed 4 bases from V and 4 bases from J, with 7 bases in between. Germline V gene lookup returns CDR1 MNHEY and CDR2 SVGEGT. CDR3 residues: CASSLTLYGYTF. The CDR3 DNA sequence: TGTGCCAGCAGTTTGACGCTCTATGGCTACACCTTC.

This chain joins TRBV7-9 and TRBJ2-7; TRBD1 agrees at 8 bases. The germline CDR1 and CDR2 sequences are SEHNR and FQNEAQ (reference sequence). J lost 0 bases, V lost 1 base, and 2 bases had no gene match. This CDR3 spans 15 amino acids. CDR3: CASSLVTGASYEQYF. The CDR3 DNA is TGTGCCAGCAGCTTAGTGACAGGGGCCTCCTACGAGCAGTACTTC.

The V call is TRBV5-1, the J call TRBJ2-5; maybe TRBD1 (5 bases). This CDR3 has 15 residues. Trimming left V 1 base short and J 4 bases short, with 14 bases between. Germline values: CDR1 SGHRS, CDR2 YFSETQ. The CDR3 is CASSLTAAQGETQYF. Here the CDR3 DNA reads TGCGCCAGCAGCTTGACGGCAGCCCAGGGAGAGACCCAGTACTTC.